This T cell receptor beta chain was profiled in a study of shared T cell receptors in the human thymus. Only in-frame clones appear in the TCRdb table, and some are missing; sequencing was by immunoSEQ multiplex PCR. The table lists about 380,000 clones, 85% to 95% of them singletons. With V trimmed by 3 bases and J by 6 bases, 6 bases remained unmatched. This CDR3 has 15 residues. Germline V gene lookup returns CDR1 SGHDT and CDR2 YYEEEE. Sequencing was carried out using thymocytes. The receptor's source is a human donor. The chain uses TRBV5-6 and TRBJ2-7, with 13 positions matching TRBD2. CDR3 nucleotide sequence: TGTGCCAGCAGCTCCCGGACTAGCGGGAGAATCGAGCAGTACTTC. Residues: CASSSRTSGRIEQYF.